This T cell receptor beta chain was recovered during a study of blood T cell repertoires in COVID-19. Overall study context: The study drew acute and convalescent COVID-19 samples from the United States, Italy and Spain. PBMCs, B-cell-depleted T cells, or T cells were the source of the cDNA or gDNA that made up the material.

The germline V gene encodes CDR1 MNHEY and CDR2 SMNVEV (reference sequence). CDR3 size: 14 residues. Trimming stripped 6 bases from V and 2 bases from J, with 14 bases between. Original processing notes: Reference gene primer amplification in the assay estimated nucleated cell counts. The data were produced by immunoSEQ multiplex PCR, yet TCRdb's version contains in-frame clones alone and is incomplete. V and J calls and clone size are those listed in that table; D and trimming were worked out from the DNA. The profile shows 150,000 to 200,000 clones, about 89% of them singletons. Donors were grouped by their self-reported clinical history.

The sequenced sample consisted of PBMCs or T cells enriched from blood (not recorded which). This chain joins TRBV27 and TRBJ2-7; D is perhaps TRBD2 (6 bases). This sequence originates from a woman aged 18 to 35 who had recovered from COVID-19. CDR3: CASSLGTGPYEQYF. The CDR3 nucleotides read TGTGCCAGCAGCCTAGGGACTGGACCCTACGAGCAGTACTTC.